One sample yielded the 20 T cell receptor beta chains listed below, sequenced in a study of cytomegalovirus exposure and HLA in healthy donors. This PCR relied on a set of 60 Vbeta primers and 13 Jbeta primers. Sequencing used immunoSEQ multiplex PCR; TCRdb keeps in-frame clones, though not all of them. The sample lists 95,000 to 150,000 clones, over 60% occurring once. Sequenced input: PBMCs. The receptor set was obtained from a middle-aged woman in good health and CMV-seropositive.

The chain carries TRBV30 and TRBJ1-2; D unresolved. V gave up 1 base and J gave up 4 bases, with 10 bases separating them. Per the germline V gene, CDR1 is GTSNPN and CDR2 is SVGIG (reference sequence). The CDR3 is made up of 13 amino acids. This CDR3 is CAWSAQVGYGYTF. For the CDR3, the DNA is TGTGCCTGGAGTGCCCAGGTCGGCTATGGCTACACCTTC. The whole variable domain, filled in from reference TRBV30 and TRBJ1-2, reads SQTIHQWPATLVQPVGSPLSLECTVEGTSNPNLYWYRQAAGRGLQLLFYSVGIGQISSEVPQNLSASRPQDRQFILSSKKLLLSDSGFYLCAWSAQVGYGYTFGSGTRLTVV.

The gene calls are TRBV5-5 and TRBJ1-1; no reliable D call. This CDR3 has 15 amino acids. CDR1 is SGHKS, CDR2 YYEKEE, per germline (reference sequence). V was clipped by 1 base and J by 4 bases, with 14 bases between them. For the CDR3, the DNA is TGTGCCAGCAGCTTGTCAGGAAGCCCAGGCACTGAAGCTTTCTTT. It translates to CASSLSGSPGTEAFF. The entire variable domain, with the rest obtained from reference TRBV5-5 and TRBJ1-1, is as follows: DAGVTQSPTHLIKTRGQQVTLRCSPISGHKSVSWYQQVLGQGPQFIFQYYEKEERGRGNFPDRFSARQFPNYSSELNVNALLLGDSALYLCASSLSGSPGTEAFFGQGTRLTVV.

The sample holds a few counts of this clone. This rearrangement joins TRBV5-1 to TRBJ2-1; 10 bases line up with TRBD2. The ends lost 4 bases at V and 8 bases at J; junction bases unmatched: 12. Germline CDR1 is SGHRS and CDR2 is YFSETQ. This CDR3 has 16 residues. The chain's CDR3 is CASSLRSSGRGDEQFF. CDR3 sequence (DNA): TGCGCCAGCAGCCTAAGGTCGAGCGGGAGGGGAGATGAGCAGTTCTTC.

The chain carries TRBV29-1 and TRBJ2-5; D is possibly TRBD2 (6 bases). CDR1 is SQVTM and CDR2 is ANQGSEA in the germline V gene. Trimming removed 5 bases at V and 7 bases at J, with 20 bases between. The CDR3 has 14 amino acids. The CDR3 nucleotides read TGCAGCGTTATCCCAGGGACTTCCGGGGGGACCCAGTACTTC. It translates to CSVIPGTSGGTQYF.

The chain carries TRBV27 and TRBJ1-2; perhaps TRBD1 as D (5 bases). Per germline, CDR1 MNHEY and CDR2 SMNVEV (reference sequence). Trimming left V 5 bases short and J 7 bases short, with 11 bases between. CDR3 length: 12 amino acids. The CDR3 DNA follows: TGTGCCAGCAGTGCCCACGGGGGTGGCTACACCTTC. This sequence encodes CASSAHGGGYTF.

CDR3 nucleotide sequence: TGTGCCAGCAGCTTGGTAGACAGGGAATCTGGCTACACCTTC. Amino acid sequence: CASSLVDRESGYTF. V usage is TRBV5-4 and J usage is TRBJ1-2; 7 positions match TRBD1. Germline lookup yields CDR1 SGHNT and CDR2 YYREEE (reference sequence). This CDR3 is 14 amino acids long. Germline trimming cut 0 bases from V and 7 bases from J; bases unmatched to any gene: 6.

CDR3 protein: CASSALAGGGANVLTF. DNA for the CDR3: TGTGCCAGCAGTGCTCTAGCGGGAGGTGGGGCCAACGTCCTGACTTTC. The rearrangement links TRBV6-4 to TRBJ2-6; 11 positions match TRBD2. V lost 4 bases, J lost 3 bases, and 2 bases stayed unmatched. Germline assignment: CDR1 MRHNA and CDR2 SNTAGT. The CDR3 runs to 16 residues.

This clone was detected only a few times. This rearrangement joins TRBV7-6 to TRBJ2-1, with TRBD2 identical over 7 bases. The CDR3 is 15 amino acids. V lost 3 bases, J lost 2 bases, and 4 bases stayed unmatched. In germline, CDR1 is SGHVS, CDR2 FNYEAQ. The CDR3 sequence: CASSFGAGTYNEQFF. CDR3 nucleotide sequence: TGTGCCAGCAGCTTCGGAGCGGGGACCTACAATGAGCAGTTCTTC. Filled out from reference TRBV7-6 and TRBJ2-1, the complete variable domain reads GAGVSQSPRYKVTKRGQDVALRCDPISGHVSLYWYRQALGQGPEFLTYFNYEAQQDKSGLPNDRFSAERPEGSISTLTIQRTEQRDSAMYRCASSFGAGTYNEQFFGPGTRLTVL.

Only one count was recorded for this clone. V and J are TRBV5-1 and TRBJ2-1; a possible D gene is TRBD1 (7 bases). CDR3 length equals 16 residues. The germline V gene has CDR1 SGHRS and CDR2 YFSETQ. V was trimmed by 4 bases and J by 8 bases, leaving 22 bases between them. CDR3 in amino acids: CASSGPEGQLSYEQFF. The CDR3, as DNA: TGCGCCAGCAGCGGGCCGGAGGGACAGCTTTCTTATGAGCAGTTCTTC.

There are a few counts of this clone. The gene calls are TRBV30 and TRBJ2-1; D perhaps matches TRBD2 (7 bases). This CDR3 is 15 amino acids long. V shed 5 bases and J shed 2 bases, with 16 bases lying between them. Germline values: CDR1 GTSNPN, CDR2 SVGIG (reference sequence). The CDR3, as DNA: TGTGCCTGGGGTGGTAGGGGGGGGGCCTACAATGAGCAGTTCTTC. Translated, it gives CAWGGRGGAYNEQFF.

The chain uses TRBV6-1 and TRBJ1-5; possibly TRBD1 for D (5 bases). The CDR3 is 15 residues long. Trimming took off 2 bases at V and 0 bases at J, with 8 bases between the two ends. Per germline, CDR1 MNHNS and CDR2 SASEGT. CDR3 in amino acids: CASSESGGSNQPQHF. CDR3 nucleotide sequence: TGTGCCAGCAGTGAATCGGGGGGTAGCAATCAGCCCCAGCATTTT.

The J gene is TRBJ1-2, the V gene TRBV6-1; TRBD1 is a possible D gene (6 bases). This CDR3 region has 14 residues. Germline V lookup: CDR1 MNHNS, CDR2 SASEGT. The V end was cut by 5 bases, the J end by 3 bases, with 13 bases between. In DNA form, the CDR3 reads TGTGCCAGCAGTTTTTCACAGGGAGACTATGGCTACACCTTC. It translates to CASSFSQGDYGYTF.

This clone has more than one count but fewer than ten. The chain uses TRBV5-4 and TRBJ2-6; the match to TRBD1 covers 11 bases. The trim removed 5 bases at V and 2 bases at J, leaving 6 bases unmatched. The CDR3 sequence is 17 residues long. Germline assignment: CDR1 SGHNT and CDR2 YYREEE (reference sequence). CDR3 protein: CASRAPDRGPGANVLTF. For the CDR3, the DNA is TGTGCCAGCAGGGCGCCGGACAGGGGGCCTGGGGCCAACGTCCTGACTTTC.

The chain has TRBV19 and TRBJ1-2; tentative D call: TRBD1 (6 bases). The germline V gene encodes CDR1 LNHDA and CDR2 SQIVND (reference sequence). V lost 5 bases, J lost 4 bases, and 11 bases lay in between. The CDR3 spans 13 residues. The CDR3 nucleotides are TGTGCCAGTAGTCCAGGGGCCGGCTATGGCTACACCTTC. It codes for CASSPGAGYGYTF.

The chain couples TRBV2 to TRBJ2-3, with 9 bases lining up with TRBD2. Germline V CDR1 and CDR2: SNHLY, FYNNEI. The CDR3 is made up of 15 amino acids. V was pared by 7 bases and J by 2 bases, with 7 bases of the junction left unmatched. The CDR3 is CASIRGRVNTDTQYF. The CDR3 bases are TGTGCCAGCATCCGCGGGAGGGTTAACACAGATACGCAGTATTTT. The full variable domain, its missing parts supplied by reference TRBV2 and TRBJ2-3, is EPEVTQTPSHQVTQMGQEVILRCVPISNHLYFYWYRQILGQKVEFLVSFYNNEISEKSEIFDDQFSVERPDGSNFTLKIRSTKLEDSAMYFCASIRGRVNTDTQYFGPGTRLTVL.

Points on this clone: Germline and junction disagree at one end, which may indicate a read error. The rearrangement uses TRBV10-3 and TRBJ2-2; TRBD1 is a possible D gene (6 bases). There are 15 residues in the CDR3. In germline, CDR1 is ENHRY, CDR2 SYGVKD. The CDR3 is CAIPSVQGNTGELVF. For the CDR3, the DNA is TGTGCCATTCCGTCTGTTCAGGGGAACACCGGGGAGCTGGTTTTT.

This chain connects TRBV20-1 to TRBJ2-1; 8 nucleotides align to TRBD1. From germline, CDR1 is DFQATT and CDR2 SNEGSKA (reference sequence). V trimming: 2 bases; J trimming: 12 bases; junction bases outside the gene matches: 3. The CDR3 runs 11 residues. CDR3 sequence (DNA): TGCAGTGCTAGAATCGACAGGGGGCAGTTCTTC. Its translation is CSARIDRGQFF.

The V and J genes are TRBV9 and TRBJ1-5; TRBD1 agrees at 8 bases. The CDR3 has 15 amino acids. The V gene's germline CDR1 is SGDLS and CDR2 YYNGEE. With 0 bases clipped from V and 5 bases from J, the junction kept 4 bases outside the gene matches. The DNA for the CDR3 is TGTGCCAGCAGCGTAGGTACAGGGGGGGATCAGCCCCAGCATTTT. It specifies CASSVGTGGDQPQHF.

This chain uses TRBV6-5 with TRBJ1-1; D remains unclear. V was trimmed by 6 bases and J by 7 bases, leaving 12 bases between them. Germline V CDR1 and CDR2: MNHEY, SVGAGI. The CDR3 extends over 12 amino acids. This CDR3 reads CASRWAGGEAFF. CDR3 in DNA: TGTGCCAGCAGATGGGCCGGTGGTGAAGCTTTCTTT.

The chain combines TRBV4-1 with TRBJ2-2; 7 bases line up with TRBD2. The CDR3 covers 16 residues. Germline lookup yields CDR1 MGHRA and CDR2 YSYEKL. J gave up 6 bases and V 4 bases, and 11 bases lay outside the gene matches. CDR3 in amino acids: CASSPWGGGVAGELFF. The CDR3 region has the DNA TGCGCCAGCAGCCCCTGGGGGGGAGGCGTTGCCGGGGAGCTGTTTTTT.